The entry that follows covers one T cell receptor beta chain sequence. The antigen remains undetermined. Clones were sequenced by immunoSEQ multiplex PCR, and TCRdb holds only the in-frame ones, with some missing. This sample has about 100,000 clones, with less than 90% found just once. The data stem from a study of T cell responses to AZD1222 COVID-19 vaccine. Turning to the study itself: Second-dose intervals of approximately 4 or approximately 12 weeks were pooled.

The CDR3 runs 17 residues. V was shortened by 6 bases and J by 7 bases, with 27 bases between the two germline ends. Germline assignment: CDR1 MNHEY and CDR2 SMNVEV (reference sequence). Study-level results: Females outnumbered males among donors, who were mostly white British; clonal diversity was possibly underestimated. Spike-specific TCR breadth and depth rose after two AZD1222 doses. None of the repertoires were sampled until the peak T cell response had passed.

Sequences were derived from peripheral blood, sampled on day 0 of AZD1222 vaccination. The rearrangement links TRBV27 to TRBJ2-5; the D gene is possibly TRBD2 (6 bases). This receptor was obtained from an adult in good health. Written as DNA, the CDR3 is TGTGCCAGCAGATCTACTCGGAGGGGACCTAGGGAGGTGACCCAGTACTTC. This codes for CASRSTRRGPREVTQYF.